Below, 10 T cell receptor beta chains from the same sample are listed, as sequenced in a study of blood T cells in healthy people across ages. Combining a sample-barcoded 5' primer with a J-beta primer mix, a second PCR ran for 7 to 11 cycles. TCRdb reanalysed the 5' RACE reads using MiXCR and keeps one entry per CDR3 protein. The sample holds 600,000 or so distinct CDR3 sequences, more than 20% seen once. The material sequenced was blood. The receptors derive from a man aged 65 to 79 in good health.

Only a few counts were recorded for this clonotype. The chain recombines TRBV29-1 with TRBJ2-1; D ambiguous. There are 11 residues in the CDR3. The V end lost 4 bases, the J end lost 5 bases, and 6 bases lay between the germline ends. The V gene's germline CDR1 is SQVTM and CDR2 ANQGSEA. The DNA for the CDR3 is TGCAGCGTTGCCGCCCACAATGAGCAGTTCTTC. This sequence encodes CSVAAHNEQFF.

This clonotype has just a few counts. The chain combines TRBV20-1 with TRBJ2-7; D not resolved. Germline V gene sequence: CDR1 DFQATT, CDR2 SNEGSKA (reference sequence). CDR3 length: 15 residues. V lost 0 bases and J 2 bases, leaving 14 bases between the germline ends. CDR3 sequence: CSARDYSASPYEQYF. For the CDR3, the DNA is TGCAGTGCTAGAGATTATTCGGCCAGTCCCTACGAGCAGTACTTC.

The chain combines TRBV9 with TRBJ2-2; the D call may be TRBD1 or TRBD2 (5 bases each). This CDR3 has 16 amino acids. The germline V and J ends were trimmed by 1 base and 6 bases, with 16 bases remaining between them. Looked up from germline, CDR1 is SGDLS and CDR2 is YYNGEE. The CDR3 region is CASSVFANLGAGELFF. The DNA for the CDR3 is TGTGCCAGCAGCGTATTTGCCAACTTGGGGGCCGGGGAGCTGTTTTTT.

This clonotype was observed many times. The chain has TRBV6-6 and TRBJ2-1, with TRBD1 matching 11 bases. The CDR3 contains 15 residues. CDR1 is MNHNY and CDR2 is SVGAGI in the germline V gene (reference sequence). Trimming took 2 bases from V and 7 from J; bases not matched to a gene: 4. The CDR3 DNA sequence: TGTGCCAGCAGTTACGCCGGGACAGGGGGTAATGAGCAGTTCTTC. It yields the protein CASSYAGTGGNEQFF.

There are a few counts of this clonotype. This chain links TRBV6-6 with TRBJ2-5; the D gene is possibly TRBD2 (6 bases). In germline, CDR1 is MNHNY, CDR2 SVGAGI (reference sequence). V was clipped by 8 bases and J by 4 bases, with 14 bases between them. The CDR3 is 13 amino acids. CDR3 in amino acids: CASGSLEGETQYF. CDR3 nucleotides: TGTGCCAGCGGGTCCCTGGAGGGAGAGACCCAGTACTTC.

A remark on this clonotype: This CDR3 is missing its conserved last phenylalanine or tryptophan, likely due to a read error. The gene calls are TRBV5-8 and TRBJ2-7; 10 nucleotides match TRBD1. Germline CDR1 and CDR2: SGHTS and YDEGEE. V gave up 3 bases and J gave up 2 bases; unmatched junction bases: 5. The CDR3 is 15 residues long. CDR3 DNA: TGTGCCAGCAGCTCGGGACAGGGGTTGGCCTACGAGCAGTACTCC. Its protein is CASSSGQGLAYEQYS.

V usage is TRBV12-3 or TRBV12-4 and J usage is TRBJ2-7, with D possibly TRBD1 on 6 matching bases. The CDR3 covers 14 residues. V lost 3 bases and J lost 6, with 15 bases in between. For the CDR3, the DNA is TGTGCCAGCAGTTTGGGATCAGGGGAGAGCGAGCAGTACTTC. It translates to CASSLGSGESEQYF.

This clonotype was observed a handful of times. The chain links TRBV4-1 to TRBJ2-1; D gene unclear. V was shortened by 5 bases and J by 0 bases, with 11 bases between the two germline ends. Germline CDR1 MGHRA, CDR2 YSYEKL. The CDR3 length is 15 residues. CDR3 in amino acids: CASSYLVSSYNEQFF. The CDR3 DNA reads as TGCGCCAGCAGCTACCTGGTTAGCTCCTACAATGAGCAGTTCTTC.

This clonotype was recorded a few times. The chain couples TRBV28 to TRBJ1-4; D is unresolved. The CDR3 extends over 15 amino acids. Germline V gives CDR1 MDHEN, CDR2 SYDVKM. The V end lost 7 bases, the J end lost 0 bases, and 12 bases lay between the germline ends. The CDR3 nucleotides read TGTGCCAGCACCTTAAACAGCGCAACTAATGAAAAACTGTTTTTT. It specifies CASTLNSATNEKLFF.

The chain couples TRBV5-1 to TRBJ2-3; D possibly matches TRBD1 or TRBD2 (5 bases each). Germline CDR1 SGHRS, CDR2 YFSETQ. Trimming took off 4 bases at V and 6 bases at J, with 15 bases between the two ends. CDR3 length: 14 residues. This CDR3 reads CASSLKGRMDTQYF. In nucleotides, the CDR3 is TGCGCCAGCAGCCTCAAGGGACGAATGGATACGCAGTATTTT.